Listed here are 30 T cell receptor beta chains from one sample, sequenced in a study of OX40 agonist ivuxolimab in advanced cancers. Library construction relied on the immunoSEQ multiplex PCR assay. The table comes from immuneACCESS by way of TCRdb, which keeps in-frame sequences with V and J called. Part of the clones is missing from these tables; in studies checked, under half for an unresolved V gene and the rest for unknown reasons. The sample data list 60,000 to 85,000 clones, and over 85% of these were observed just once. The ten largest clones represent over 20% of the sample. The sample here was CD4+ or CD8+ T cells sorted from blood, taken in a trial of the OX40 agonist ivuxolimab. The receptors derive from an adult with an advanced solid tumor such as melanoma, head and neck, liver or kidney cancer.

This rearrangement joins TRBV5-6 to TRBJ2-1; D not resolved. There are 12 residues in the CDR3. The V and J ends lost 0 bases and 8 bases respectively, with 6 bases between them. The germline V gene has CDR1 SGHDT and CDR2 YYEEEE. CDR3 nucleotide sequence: TGTGCCAGCAGCTTGGAGGGCGATGAGCAGTTCTTC. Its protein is CASSLEGDEQFF.

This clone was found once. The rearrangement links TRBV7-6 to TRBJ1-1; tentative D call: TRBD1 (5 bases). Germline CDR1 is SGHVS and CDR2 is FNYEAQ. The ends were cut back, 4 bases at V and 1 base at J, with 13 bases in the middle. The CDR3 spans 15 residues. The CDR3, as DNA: TGTGCCAGCAGCTCTCCCCACGGGGCGAACACTGAAGCTTTCTTT. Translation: CASSSPHGANTEAFF.

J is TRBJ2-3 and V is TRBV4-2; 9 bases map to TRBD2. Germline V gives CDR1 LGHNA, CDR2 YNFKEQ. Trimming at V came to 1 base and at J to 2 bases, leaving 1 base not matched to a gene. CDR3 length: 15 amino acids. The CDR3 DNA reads TGTGCCAGCAGCCAAGGGACTAGCGCCACAGATACGCAGTATTTT. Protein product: CASSQGTSATDTQYF.

CDR3 loop: CASSTTQTGDTEAFF. The CDR3 DNA reads TGCGCCAGCAGCACCACCCAGACAGGGGACACTGAAGCTTTCTTT. The rearrangement uses TRBV5-1 and TRBJ1-1, with TRBD1 matching 8 bases. The CDR3 consists of 15 residues. Germline CDR1 SGHRS, CDR2 YFSETQ. After removal of 4 bases from V and 3 bases from J, the junction contained 8 bases not matched to a gene.

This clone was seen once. The CDR3 is CASSYSPGSYNSPLHF. In nucleotides, the CDR3 is TGTGCCAGCAGTTACTCACCAGGGTCGTATAATTCACCCCTCCACTTT. The J gene is TRBJ1-6, the V gene TRBV6-5, with D perhaps TRBD1 (5 bases). CDR1 is MNHEY and CDR2 is SVGAGI in the germline V gene. The germline V and J ends were trimmed by 0 bases and 4 bases, with 10 bases remaining between them. The CDR3 is made up of 16 amino acids.

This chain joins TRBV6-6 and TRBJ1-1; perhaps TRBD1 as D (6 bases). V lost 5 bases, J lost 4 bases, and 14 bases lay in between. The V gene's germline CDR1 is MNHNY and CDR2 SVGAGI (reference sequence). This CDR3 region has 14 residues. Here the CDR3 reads CASSPRGAVTEAFF. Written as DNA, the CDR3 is TGTGCCAGCAGTCCTCGGGGGGCGGTCACTGAAGCTTTCTTT.

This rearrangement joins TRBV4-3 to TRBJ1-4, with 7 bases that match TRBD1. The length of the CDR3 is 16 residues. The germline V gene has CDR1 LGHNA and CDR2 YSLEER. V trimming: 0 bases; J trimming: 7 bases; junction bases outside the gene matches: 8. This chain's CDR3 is CASSQDGRQGSEKLFF. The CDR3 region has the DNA TGCGCCAGCAGCCAAGATGGGAGACAGGGTTCTGAAAAACTGTTTTTT.

The CDR3 sequence is CASRGDSSYEQYF. The CDR3 DNA is TGTGCCAGCCGGGGCGACAGCTCCTACGAGCAGTACTTC. The J gene is TRBJ2-7, the V gene TRBV7-9; D assignment may be TRBD1 or TRBD2 (5 bases each). Germline V gene lookup returns CDR1 SEHNR and CDR2 FQNEAQ (reference sequence). This CDR3 has 13 amino acids. Trimming removed 8 bases at V and 0 bases at J, with 11 bases between. The full variable domain, its missing parts supplied by reference TRBV7-9 and TRBJ2-7, is DTGVSQNPRHKITKRGQNVTFRCDPISEHNRLYWYRQTLGQGPEFLTYFQNEAQLEKSRLLSDRFSAERPKGSFSTLEIQRTEQGDSAMYLCASRGDSSYEQYFGPGTRLTVT.

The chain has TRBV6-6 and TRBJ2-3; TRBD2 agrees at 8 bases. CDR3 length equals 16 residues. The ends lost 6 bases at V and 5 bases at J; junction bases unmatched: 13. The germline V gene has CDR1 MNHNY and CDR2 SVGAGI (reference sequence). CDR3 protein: CASSSEGSGARDTQYF. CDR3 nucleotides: TGTGCCAGCAGCTCCGAGGGTAGCGGGGCCAGAGATACGCAGTATTTT.

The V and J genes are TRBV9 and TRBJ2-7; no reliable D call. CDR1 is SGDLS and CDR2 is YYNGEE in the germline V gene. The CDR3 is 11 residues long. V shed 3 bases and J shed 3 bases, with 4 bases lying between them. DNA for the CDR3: TGTGCCAGCAGCGGTGACTACGAGCAGTACTTC. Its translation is CASSGDYEQYF.

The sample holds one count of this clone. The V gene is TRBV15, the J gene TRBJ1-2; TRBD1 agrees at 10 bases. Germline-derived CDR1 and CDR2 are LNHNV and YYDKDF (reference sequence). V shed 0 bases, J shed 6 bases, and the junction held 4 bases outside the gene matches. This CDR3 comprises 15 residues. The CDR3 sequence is CATSRDRGQGNGYTF. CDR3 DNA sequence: TGTGCCACCAGCAGAGATAGGGGACAGGGGAATGGCTACACCTTC.

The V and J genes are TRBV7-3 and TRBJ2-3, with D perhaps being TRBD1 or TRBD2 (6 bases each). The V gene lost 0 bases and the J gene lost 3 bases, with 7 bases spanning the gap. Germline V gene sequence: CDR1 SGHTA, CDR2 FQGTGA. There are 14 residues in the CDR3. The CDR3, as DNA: TGTGCCAGCAGCTTAACAGGGGGGACAGATACGCAGTATTTT. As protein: CASSLTGGTDTQYF. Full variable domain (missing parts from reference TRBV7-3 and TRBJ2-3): GAGVSQTPSNKVTEKGKYVELRCDPISGHTALYWYRQSLGQGPEFLIYFQGTGAADDSGLPNDRFFAVRPEGSVSTLKIQRTERGDSAVYLCASSLTGGTDTQYFGPGTRLTVL.

The CDR3 DNA sequence: TGTGCCAGCAGCTTCCCGGGACAGGTCCCGTACTTC. Its translation is CASSFPGQVPYF. The chain couples TRBV7-3 to TRBJ2-7, with 8 positions matching TRBD1. The junction had 7 bases not matched to a gene; V was cut back by 3 bases and J by 12 bases. The CDR3 has 12 amino acids. Germline V gene data show CDR1 as SGHTA and CDR2 as FQGTGA.

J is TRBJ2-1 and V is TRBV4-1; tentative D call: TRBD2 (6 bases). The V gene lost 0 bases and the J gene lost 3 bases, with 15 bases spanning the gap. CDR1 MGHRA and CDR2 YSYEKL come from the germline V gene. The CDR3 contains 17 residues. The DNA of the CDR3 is TGCGCCAGCAGCCAAGAAGTAGCGGCACCCCTCTACAATGAGCAGTTCTTC. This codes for CASSQEVAAPLYNEQFF.

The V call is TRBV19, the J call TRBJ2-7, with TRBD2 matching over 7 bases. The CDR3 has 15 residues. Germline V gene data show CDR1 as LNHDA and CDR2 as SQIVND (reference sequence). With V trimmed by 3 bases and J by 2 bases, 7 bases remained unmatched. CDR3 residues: CASSIGLADAYEQYF. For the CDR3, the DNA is TGTGCCAGTAGTATCGGGCTAGCGGATGCCTACGAGCAGTACTTC. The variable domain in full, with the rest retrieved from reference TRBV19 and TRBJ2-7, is DGGITQSPKYLFRKEGQNVTLSCEQNLNHDAMYWYRQDPGQGLRLIYYSQIVNDFQKGDIAEGYSVSREKKESFPLTVTSAQKNPTAFYLCASSIGLADAYEQYFGPGTRLTVT.

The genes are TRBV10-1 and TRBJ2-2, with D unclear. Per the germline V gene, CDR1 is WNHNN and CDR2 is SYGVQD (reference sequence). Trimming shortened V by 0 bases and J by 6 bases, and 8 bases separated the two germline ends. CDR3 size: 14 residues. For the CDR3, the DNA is TGCGCCAGCAGTGAGTCGGTAGCTCCCGGGGAGCTGTTTTTT. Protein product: CASSESVAPGELFF.

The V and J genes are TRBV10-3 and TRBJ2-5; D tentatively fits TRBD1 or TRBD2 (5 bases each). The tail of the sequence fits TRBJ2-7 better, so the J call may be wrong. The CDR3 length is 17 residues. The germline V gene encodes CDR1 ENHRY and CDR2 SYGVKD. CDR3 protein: CAISELARDRRPYEQYF. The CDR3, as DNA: TGTGCCATCAGTGAGTTAGCCCGGGACCGACGACCCTACGAGCAGTACTTC.

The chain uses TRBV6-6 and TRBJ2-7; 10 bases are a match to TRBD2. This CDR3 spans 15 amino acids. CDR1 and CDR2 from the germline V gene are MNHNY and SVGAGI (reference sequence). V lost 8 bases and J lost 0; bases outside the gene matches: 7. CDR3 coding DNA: TGTGCCAGCTTACCACTAGCGGGGAGCTCCTACGAGCAGTACTTC. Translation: CASLPLAGSSYEQYF.

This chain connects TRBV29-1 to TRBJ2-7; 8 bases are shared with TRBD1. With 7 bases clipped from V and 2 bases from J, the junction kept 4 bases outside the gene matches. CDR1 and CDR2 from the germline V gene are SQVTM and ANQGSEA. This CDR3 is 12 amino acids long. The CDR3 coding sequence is TGCAGCGCGGCAGGGGGCCCCTACGAGCAGTACTTC. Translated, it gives CSAAGGPYEQYF.

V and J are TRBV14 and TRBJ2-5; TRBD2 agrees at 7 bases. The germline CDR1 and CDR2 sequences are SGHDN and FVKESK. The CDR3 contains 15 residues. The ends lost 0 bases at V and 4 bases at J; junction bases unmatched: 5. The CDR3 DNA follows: TGTGCCAGCAGCCAAGATGCGTGGGAGGGAGAGACCCAGTACTTC. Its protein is CASSQDAWEGETQYF.

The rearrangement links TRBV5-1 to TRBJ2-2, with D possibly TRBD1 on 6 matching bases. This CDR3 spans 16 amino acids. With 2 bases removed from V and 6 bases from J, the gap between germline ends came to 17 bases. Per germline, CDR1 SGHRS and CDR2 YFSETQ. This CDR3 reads CASSFGTGGGAGELFF. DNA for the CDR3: TGCGCCAGCAGCTTTGGAACTGGGGGCGGCGCCGGGGAGCTGTTTTTT.

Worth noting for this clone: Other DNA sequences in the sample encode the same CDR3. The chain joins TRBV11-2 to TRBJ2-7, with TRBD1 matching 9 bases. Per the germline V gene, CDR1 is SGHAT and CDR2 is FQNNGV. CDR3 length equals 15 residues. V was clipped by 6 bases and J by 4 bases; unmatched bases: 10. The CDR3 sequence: CASSLVQGARYEQYF. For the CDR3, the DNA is TGTGCCAGCAGTCTCGTACAGGGGGCGCGTTACGAGCAGTACTTC.

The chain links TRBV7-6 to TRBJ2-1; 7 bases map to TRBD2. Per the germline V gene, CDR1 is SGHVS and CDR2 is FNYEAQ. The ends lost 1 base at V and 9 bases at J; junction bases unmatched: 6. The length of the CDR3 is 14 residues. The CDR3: CASSLGGGPSEQFF. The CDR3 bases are TGTGCCAGCAGCTTAGGGGGAGGGCCGTCTGAGCAGTTCTTC. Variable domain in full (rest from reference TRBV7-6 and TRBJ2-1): GAGVSQSPRYKVTKRGQDVALRCDPISGHVSLYWYRQALGQGPEFLTYFNYEAQQDKSGLPNDRFSAERPEGSISTLTIQRTEQRDSAMYRCASSLGGGPSEQFFGPGTRLTVL.

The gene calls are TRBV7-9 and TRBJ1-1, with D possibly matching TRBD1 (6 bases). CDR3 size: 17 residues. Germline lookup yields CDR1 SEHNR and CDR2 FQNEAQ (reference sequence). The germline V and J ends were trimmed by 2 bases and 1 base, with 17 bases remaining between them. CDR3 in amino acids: CASSLTGRGVRNTEAFF. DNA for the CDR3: TGTGCCAGCAGCTTAACCGGCAGGGGAGTAAGGAACACTGAAGCTTTCTTT.

The CDR3 region has the DNA TGCGCCAGCAGCGGGGACAGGGGGGACACTGAAGCTTTCTTT. Residues: CASSGDRGDTEAFF. The genes are TRBV10-1 and TRBJ1-1; TRBD1 matches 11 bases. This CDR3 is built from 14 residues. J gave up 3 bases and V 6 bases, and 3 bases lay outside the gene matches. From germline, CDR1 is WNHNN and CDR2 SYGVQD (reference sequence).

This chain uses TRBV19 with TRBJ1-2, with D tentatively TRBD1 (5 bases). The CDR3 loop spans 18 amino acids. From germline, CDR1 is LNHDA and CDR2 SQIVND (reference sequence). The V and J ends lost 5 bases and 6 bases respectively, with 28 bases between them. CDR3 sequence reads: CASSPATGTERFGDGYTF. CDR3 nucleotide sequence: TGTGCCAGTAGTCCTGCTACCGGGACGGAGAGATTTGGGGATGGCTACACCTTC. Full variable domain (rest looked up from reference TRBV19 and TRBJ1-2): DGGITQSPKYLFRKEGQNVTLSCEQNLNHDAMYWYRQDPGQGLRLIYYSQIVNDFQKGDIAEGYSVSREKKESFPLTVTSAQKNPTAFYLCASSPATGTERFGDGYTFGSGTRLTVV.

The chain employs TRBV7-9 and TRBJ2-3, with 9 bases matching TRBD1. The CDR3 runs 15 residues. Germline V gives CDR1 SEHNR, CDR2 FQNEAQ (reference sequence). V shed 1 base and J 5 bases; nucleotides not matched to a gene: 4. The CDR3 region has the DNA TGTGCCAGCAGCTTAGGGACAGGGGTGGGAGATACGCAGTATTTT. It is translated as CASSLGTGVGDTQYF.

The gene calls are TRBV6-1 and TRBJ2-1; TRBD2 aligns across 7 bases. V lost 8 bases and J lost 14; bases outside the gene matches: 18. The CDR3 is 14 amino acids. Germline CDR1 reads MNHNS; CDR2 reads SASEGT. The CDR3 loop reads CASLRETSKDGEFF. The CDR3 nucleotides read TGTGCCAGCTTAAGAGAGACTAGCAAAGACGGGGAGTTCTTC.

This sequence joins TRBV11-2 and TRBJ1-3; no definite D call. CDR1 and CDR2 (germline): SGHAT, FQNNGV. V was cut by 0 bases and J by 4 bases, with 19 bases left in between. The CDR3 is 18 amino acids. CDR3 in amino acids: CASSLDLLGGPGGNTIYF. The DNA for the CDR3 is TGTGCCAGCAGCTTAGATCTTTTGGGCGGCCCAGGAGGAAACACCATATATTTT.

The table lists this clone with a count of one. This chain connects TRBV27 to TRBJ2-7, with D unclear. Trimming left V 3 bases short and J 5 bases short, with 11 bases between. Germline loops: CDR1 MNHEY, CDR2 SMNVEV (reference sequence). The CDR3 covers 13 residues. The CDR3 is CASSFNKNNEQYF. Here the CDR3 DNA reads TGTGCCAGCAGTTTTAACAAGAACAACGAGCAGTACTTC.